The rows below give T cell receptor beta chains drawn from one sample of a study of early T cells in non-severe SARS-CoV-2 infection. A single record per CDR3 protein comes from TCRdb applying MiXCR to the 5' RACE reads. The sample records some 45,000 distinct CDR3 sequences, about 7% being singletons. Sample: whole blood. The receptors derive from an adult who was a healthcare worker with PCR-confirmed SARS-CoV-2 infection or an uninfected control (not recorded which). CDR3s include the opening cysteine and the closing phenylalanine or tryptophan. The D gene is left open where the match is weak. Size tells how often a clone was seen (once, few, many) or the class of an expanded clone, and some rows leave it out.

CDR3nt	CDR3aa	abundance	j_gene	d_gene	v_gene
TGTGCCAGCAGTGGTGAAGCCGGAGACACCATATATTTT	CASSGEAGDTIYF	many	TRBJ1-3	-	TRBV2
TGTGCCAGCAGCTTAGCTGCAGATACGCAGTATTTT	CASSLAADTQYF	few	TRBJ2-3	-	TRBV5-4
TGTGCCAGCAGCTTATCCTTGATGGAGATTAACTATGGCTACACCTTC	CASSLSLMEINYGYTF	few	TRBJ1-2	-	TRBV7-9
TGTGCCAGCAGTTTTAATTGGGTTGAAGCTTTCTTT	CASSFNWVEAFF	-	TRBJ1-1	-	TRBV12-3/TRBV12-4
TGTGCCAGCAGACCCGAAGACAGTTACGAGCAGTACTTC	CASRPEDSYEQYF	many	TRBJ2-7	-	TRBV3-1
TGTGCCACCAGTGATTTGAGCAGGCCTTCCTACAATGAGCAGTTCTTC	CATSDLSRPSYNEQFF	many	TRBJ2-1	-	TRBV24-1
TGCAGTGCCCCCTATACCGGGACTAGCGGGGTTAATTCCGGGGAGCTGTTTTTT	CSAPYTGTSGVNSGELFF	few	TRBJ2-2	TRBD2	TRBV20-1
TGTGCCATCAGTGACCTCGAGTTATACGGGGCCCAAGAGACCCAGTACTTC	CAISDLELYGAQETQYF	-	TRBJ2-5	-	TRBV10-3
TGTGCCAGCTTTACGATTGTTGGTGCGAACTCCTACGAGCAGTACTTC	CASFTIVGANSYEQYF	few	TRBJ2-7	-	TRBV18
TGTGCTAGTGGTTTGGCCTGGGGAAGCGGGGACCGCTACAATGAGCAGTTCTTC	CASGLAWGSGDRYNEQFF	few	TRBJ2-1	TRBD2	TRBV12-5
TGTGCCAGCATTCCGACAGGGGGAGGAAACACCATATATTTT	CASIPTGGGNTIYF	few	TRBJ1-3	TRBD1	TRBV12-3/TRBV12-4
TGTGCCAGCAGCTTAGGGCCAGGGGGCTTCGGAAACATTCAGTACTTC	CASSLGPGGFGNIQYF	many	TRBJ2-4	TRBD1	TRBV7-2
TGTGCCAGCAGTTCCCAAGAGACCCAGTACTTC	CASSSQETQYF	medium-sized	TRBJ2-5	-	TRBV7-9
TGTGCCAGCAGTTTACCCTATAACAATGAGCAGTTCTTC	CASSLPYNNEQFF	-	TRBJ2-1	-	TRBV27
TGTGCCAGCAGTGAAGGCCCGGGGTACCCCAATGAGCAGTTCTTC	CASSEGPGYPNEQFF	many	TRBJ2-1	-	TRBV6-1
TGCGCCAGCAGCTCGGGACAGGAATATAATTCACCCCTCCACTTT	CASSSGQEYNSPLHF	many	TRBJ1-6	TRBD1	TRBV5-1